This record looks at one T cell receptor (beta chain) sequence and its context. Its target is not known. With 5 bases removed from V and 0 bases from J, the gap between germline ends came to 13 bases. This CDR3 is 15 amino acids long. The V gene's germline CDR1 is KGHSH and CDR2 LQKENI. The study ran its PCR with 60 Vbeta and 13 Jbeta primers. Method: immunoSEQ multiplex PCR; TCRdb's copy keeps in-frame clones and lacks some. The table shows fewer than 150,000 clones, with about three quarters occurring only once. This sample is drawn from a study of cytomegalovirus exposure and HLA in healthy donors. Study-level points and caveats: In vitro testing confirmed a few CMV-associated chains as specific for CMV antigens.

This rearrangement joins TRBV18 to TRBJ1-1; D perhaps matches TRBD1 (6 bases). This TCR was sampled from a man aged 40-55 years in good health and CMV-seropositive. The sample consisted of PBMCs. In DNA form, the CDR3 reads TGTGCCAGCTCAGAACAGGGCGGACTGAACACTGAAGCTTTCTTT. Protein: CASSEQGGLNTEAFF. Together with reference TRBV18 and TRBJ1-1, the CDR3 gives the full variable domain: NAGVMQNPRHLVRRRGQEARLRCSPMKGHSHVYWYRQLPEEGLKFMVYLQKENIIDESGMPKERFSAEFPKEGPSILRIQQVVRGDSAAYFCASSEQGGLNTEAFFGQGTRLTVV.